Listed below are T cell receptor beta chains from one sample, sequenced in a study of beta chain features in type 1 diabetes. The protocol was immunoSEQ multiplex PCR, while the TCRdb copy is restricted to in-frame clones and leaves out a portion. The sample contains under 300,000 clones, roughly 20% of which appear only once. Sequencing used naive CD4+ T cells from blood. The receptors were sampled from a woman between 40 and 50 years old with type 1 diabetes. CDR3s include the opening cysteine and the closing phenylalanine or tryptophan. The D gene is left open where the match is weak. Not every row has a clone size; where given, it reads once, few, many or a size class.

clone_size: -; v_call: TRBV18; cdr3_length: 15; d_call: TRBD1; j_call: TRBJ2-7; cdr3_aa: CASSPRTGDYYEQYF; cdr3_nt: TGTGCCAGCTCACCAAGGACAGGAGATTACTACGAGCAGTACTTC
clone_size: -; v_call: TRBV30; cdr3_length: 17; d_call: -; j_call: TRBJ2-1; cdr3_aa: CAWSDPGLGTPTNEQFF; cdr3_nt: TGTGCCTGGAGTGACCCCGGTTTGGGGACTCCCACGAATGAGCAGTTCTTC
clone_size: -; v_call: TRBV7-9; cdr3_length: 13; d_call: -; j_call: TRBJ2-1; cdr3_aa: CASSLEGGDEQFF; cdr3_nt: TGTGCCAGCAGCTTAGAGGGAGGCGATGAGCAGTTCTTC
clone_size: -; v_call: TRBV29-1; cdr3_length: 14; d_call: -; j_call: TRBJ1-1; cdr3_aa: CSVARLPINTEAFF; cdr3_nt: TGCAGCGTTGCCCGCCTCCCTATTAACACTGAAGCTTTCTTT
clone_size: -; v_call: TRBV28; cdr3_length: 16; d_call: -; j_call: TRBJ1-5; cdr3_aa: CASSLAHLQGEQPQHF; cdr3_nt: TGTGCCAGCAGTTTGGCCCACTTACAGGGAGAACAGCCCCAGCATTTT
clone_size: -; v_call: TRBV7-2; cdr3_length: 15; d_call: TRBD1; j_call: TRBJ2-1; cdr3_aa: CASSFRQGPYNEQFF; cdr3_nt: TGTGCCAGCAGCTTCCGACAGGGCCCCTACAATGAGCAGTTCTTC
clone_size: -; v_call: TRBV4-3; cdr3_length: 18; d_call: TRBD1; j_call: TRBJ2-2; cdr3_aa: CASSRYTSGTGDTGELFF; cdr3_nt: TGCGCCAGCAGCCGCTATACATCTGGGACAGGAGACACCGGGGAGCTGTTTTTT
clone_size: few; v_call: TRBV7-3; cdr3_length: 12; d_call: -; j_call: TRBJ1-1; cdr3_aa: CASSRTLTEAFF; cdr3_nt: TGTGCCAGCAGCCGGACTCTCACTGAAGCTTTCTTT
clone_size: -; v_call: TRBV27; cdr3_length: 14; d_call: TRBD1; j_call: TRBJ2-2; cdr3_aa: CASRGQGNTGELFF; cdr3_nt: TGTGCCAGCAGGGGACAGGGGAACACCGGGGAGCTGTTTTTT
clone_size: -; v_call: TRBV19; cdr3_length: 13; d_call: TRBD1; j_call: TRBJ1-1; cdr3_aa: CASTYGTAPEAFF; cdr3_nt: TGTGCCAGTACCTACGGGACAGCACCTGAAGCTTTCTTT
clone_size: few; v_call: TRBV14; cdr3_length: 13; d_call: -; j_call: TRBJ1-1; cdr3_aa: CASSQDAYTEAFF; cdr3_nt: TGTGCCAGCAGCCAAGATGCGTACACTGAAGCTTTCTTT
clone_size: -; v_call: TRBV5-1; cdr3_length: 13; d_call: -; j_call: TRBJ2-5; cdr3_aa: CASSLSTQETQYF; cdr3_nt: TGCGCCAGCAGCTTATCCACTCAAGAGACCCAGTACTTC
clone_size: -; v_call: TRBV7-6; cdr3_length: 16; d_call: TRBD2; j_call: TRBJ2-2; cdr3_aa: CASSLAAGLVSGELFF; cdr3_nt: TGTGCCAGCAGCTTAGCCGCGGGACTAGTATCCGGGGAGCTGTTTTTT
clone_size: -; v_call: TRBV29-1; cdr3_length: 16; d_call: TRBD2; j_call: TRBJ2-1; cdr3_aa: CSVGTSGRGFYNEQFF; cdr3_nt: TGCAGCGTGGGGACTAGCGGGAGGGGATTTTACAATGAGCAGTTCTTC
clone_size: few; v_call: TRBV7-9; cdr3_length: 14; d_call: TRBD1; j_call: TRBJ1-2; cdr3_aa: CASSSGTGERGYTF; cdr3_nt: TGTGCCAGCAGCTCCGGGACAGGGGAGCGGGGCTACACCTTC
clone_size: -; v_call: TRBV15; cdr3_length: 18; d_call: -; j_call: TRBJ2-7; cdr3_aa: CATSRDKQAGKSSYEQYF; cdr3_nt: TGTGCCACCAGCAGAGATAAACAGGCGGGAAAGAGCTCCTACGAGCAGTACTTC
clone_size: few; v_call: TRBV7-2; cdr3_length: 12; d_call: TRBD2; j_call: TRBJ2-5; cdr3_aa: CASSLLAGPQYF; cdr3_nt: TGTGCCAGCAGCTTATTAGCGGGGCCCCAGTACTTC
clone_size: few; v_call: TRBV29-1; cdr3_length: 13; d_call: TRBD2; j_call: TRBJ2-7; cdr3_aa: CSVAGTTNYEQYF; cdr3_nt: TGCAGCGTCGCCGGGACTACCAACTACGAGCAGTACTTC
clone_size: -; v_call: TRBV2; cdr3_length: 11; d_call: -; j_call: TRBJ2-7; cdr3_aa: CASRRGYEQYF; cdr3_nt: TGTGCCAGCAGAAGGGGTTACGAGCAGTACTTC
clone_size: -; v_call: TRBV7-3; cdr3_length: 14; d_call: TRBD1; j_call: TRBJ1-1; cdr3_aa: CASSSDREHTEAFF; cdr3_nt: TGTGCCAGCAGCTCCGACAGGGAACACACTGAAGCTTTCTTT
clone_size: -; v_call: TRBV2; cdr3_length: 13; d_call: -; j_call: TRBJ2-7; cdr3_aa: CASSVFQHYEQYF; cdr3_nt: TGTGCCAGCAGTGTTTTCCAACACTACGAGCAGTACTTC
clone_size: -; v_call: TRBV29-1; cdr3_length: 11; d_call: -; j_call: TRBJ1-4; cdr3_aa: CSVEERGRLFF; cdr3_nt: TGCAGCGTTGAAGAAAGGGGAAGACTGTTTTTT
clone_size: -; v_call: TRBV9; cdr3_length: 15; d_call: -; j_call: TRBJ1-3; cdr3_aa: CASSTYRSSGNTIYF; cdr3_nt: TGTGCCAGCAGCACTTACAGGAGTTCCGGAAACACCATATATTTT
clone_size: -; v_call: TRBV4-2; cdr3_length: 16; d_call: -; j_call: TRBJ2-2; cdr3_aa: CASRPSTDTNTGELFF; cdr3_nt: TGTGCCAGCAGACCAAGTACAGATACCAACACCGGGGAGCTGTTTTTT
clone_size: -; v_call: TRBV20-1; cdr3_length: 11; d_call: -; j_call: TRBJ2-1; cdr3_aa: CSAPGTREQFF; cdr3_nt: TGCAGTGCTCCTGGGACAAGGGAGCAGTTCTTC
clone_size: -; v_call: TRBV6-6; cdr3_length: 15; d_call: TRBD1; j_call: TRBJ1-4; cdr3_aa: CASSQTSGTGEKLFF; cdr3_nt: TGTGCCAGCAGTCAGACCTCCGGGACAGGTGAAAAACTGTTTTTT
clone_size: few; v_call: TRBV4-2; cdr3_length: 14; d_call: -; j_call: TRBJ1-1; cdr3_aa: CASSSRQANTEAFF; cdr3_nt: TGTGCCAGCAGCTCAAGACAGGCGAACACTGAAGCTTTCTTT
clone_size: few; v_call: TRBV4-1; cdr3_length: 15; d_call: -; j_call: TRBJ1-5; cdr3_aa: CASSQEMEEVQPQHF; cdr3_nt: TGCGCCAGCAGCCAAGAAATGGAGGAGGTTCAGCCCCAGCATTTT
clone_size: -; v_call: TRBV9; cdr3_length: 15; d_call: -; j_call: TRBJ1-5; cdr3_aa: CASSGGPGSNQPQHF; cdr3_nt: TGTGCCAGCAGCGGAGGTCCGGGAAGCAATCAGCCCCAGCATTTT